This T cell receptor beta chain emerged from a study of T cell repertoires and HLA-DP antigens. The CDR3 spans 12 residues. CDR1 and CDR2 from the germline V gene are GTSNPN and SVGIG (reference sequence). Untouched CD4+ T cells were bead-isolated at 95% to 98% purity. For this clone: Its antigen is not known. An end of the junction differs from the germline gene, which may be a read error.

Using immunoSEQ multiplex PCR, the repertoire was profiled, and TCRdb retains in-frame clones only, with some absent. This sample has some 110,000 clones; around 93% occur once, and the top ten carry 0.25% to 0.3%. The receptor's source is a woman younger than 35 in good health and CMV-seronegative. The V call is TRBV30, the J call TRBJ1-2; D call uncertain. Sequences were obtained from CD4+ T cells from PBMCs. The CDR3 nucleotides read TGTGCCTGGAGTTCAGACCAGACAAAAGGGATTTTC. Protein: CAWSSDQTKGIF.